These 19 T cell receptor beta chains share one sample of origin, sequenced in a study of identical twins. TCRdb ran MiXCR on the 5' RACE reads and lists one entry per CDR3 protein. The sample has fewer than 800,000 distinct CDR3 sequences; under 8.5% are singletons. This same sample was also taken into another study, of yellow fever vaccine responses in identical twins.

The source material was PBMCs. Receptors were obtained from a woman younger than 30 in good health.

This clonotype was detected a few times. The gene calls are TRBV29-1 and TRBJ1-2; the D is unclear. CDR1 SQVTM and CDR2 ANQGSEA come from the germline V gene. V was pared by 8 bases and J by 8 bases, with 15 bases between. The CDR3 covers 11 residues. The CDR3 nucleotides are TGCAGCACCCCGGCGCCCGGGGGCTACACCTTC. Its translation is CSTPAPGGYTF.

This clonotype has a count of ten or more. The chain uses TRBV12-3 or TRBV12-4 and TRBJ2-2, with 7 bases fitting TRBD1. This CDR3 spans 15 amino acids. V lost 4 bases to trimming and J lost 2 bases; unmatched junction nucleotides: 4. CDR3 protein: CASSSRDRNTGELFF. CDR3 DNA sequence: TGTGCCAGCAGTTCCCGGGACAGAAACACCGGGGAGCTGTTTTTT.

A few counts support this clonotype. The gene calls are TRBV18 and TRBJ2-5; tentative D call: TRBD1 (6 bases). Germline values: CDR1 KGHSH, CDR2 LQKENI. Trimming stripped 4 bases from V and 3 bases from J, with 18 bases between. The CDR3 spans 16 residues. The CDR3, as DNA: TGTGCCAGCTCACAAACCCGGACAGAAGGGGAAGAGACCCAGTACTTC. Translation: CASSQTRTEGEETQYF.

This clonotype was counted a few times. The rearrangement links TRBV4-1 to TRBJ2-2; D remains unclear. Per germline, CDR1 MGHRA and CDR2 YSYEKL. The CDR3 totals 13 residues. V was cut by 3 bases and J by 6 bases, with 8 bases left in between. As DNA, the CDR3 is TGCGCCAGCAGCCATCCCTTCCCCGGGGAGCTGTTTTTT. Protein sequence: CASSHPFPGELFF.

This clonotype was seen repeatedly, ten times or more. This sequence joins TRBV20-1 and TRBJ2-1; D is possibly TRBD2 (5 bases). CDR3 length: 14 amino acids. Germline V gene sequence: CDR1 DFQATT, CDR2 SNEGSKA (reference sequence). V lost 3 bases and J lost 5, with 14 bases in between. CDR3 bases: TGCAGTGCTAGCAGCGGCCTTCCGGACAATGAGCAGTTCTTC. It specifies CSASSGLPDNEQFF.

There are a few counts of this clonotype. The genes are TRBV10-3 and TRBJ2-7; TRBD1 or TRBD2 may be the D gene (6 bases each). The germline V gene has CDR1 ENHRY and CDR2 SYGVKD. Trimming stripped 6 bases from V and 7 bases from J, with 16 bases between. CDR3 size: 13 residues. CDR3 loop: CAISRPGAGEQYF. CDR3 nucleotides: TGTGCCATCAGCCGACCGGGGGCAGGTGAGCAGTACTTC.

The V and J genes are TRBV6-2 or TRBV6-3 and TRBJ2-1; possibly TRBD1 for D (6 bases). The V and J ends lost 7 bases and 0 bases respectively, with 13 bases between them. Per the germline V gene, CDR1 is MNHEY and CDR2 is SVGEGT. This CDR3 is 15 amino acids long. Here the CDR3 DNA reads TGTGCCAGCACTTCCTTCAGGGGCTCCTACAATGAGCAGTTCTTC. Protein: CASTSFRGSYNEQFF.

The rearrangement uses TRBV5-1 and TRBJ2-7; possibly TRBD2 for D (6 bases). This CDR3 has 15 residues. Between the trimmed V and J ends, which lost 3 bases and 1 base, there was a span of 14 bases. The V gene's germline CDR1 is SGHRS and CDR2 YFSETQ. The CDR3 reads CASSWTGGLSYEQYF. CDR3 DNA: TGCGCCAGCAGCTGGACCGGGGGACTTTCCTACGAGCAGTACTTC.

This clonotype was found a few times. The gene calls are TRBV3-1 and TRBJ2-7, with D unresolved. Germline assignment: CDR1 LGHDT and CDR2 YNNKEL (reference sequence). The CDR3 runs to 15 residues. V lost 1 base and J 2 bases, leaving 12 bases between the germline ends. CDR3 in amino acids: CASSQGPTPPYEQYV. The CDR3 DNA follows: TGTGCCAGCAGCCAAGGCCCGACTCCACCCTACGAGCAGTACGTC.

This rearrangement joins TRBV28 to TRBJ2-1, with TRBD2 identical over 11 bases. CDR1 and CDR2 (germline): MDHEN, SYDVKM. The CDR3 sequence is 15 residues long. Trimming cost V 6 bases and J 10 bases; bases outside gene matches: 11. The CDR3 sequence: CASSAHSGGDQEQFF. As DNA, the CDR3 is TGTGCCAGCAGCGCCCATAGCGGGGGGGACCAGGAGCAGTTCTTC.

V and J are TRBV3-1 and TRBJ2-7, with 15 bases identical to TRBD2. The germline gives CDR1 LGHDT, CDR2 YNNKEL (reference sequence). The junction had 9 bases not matched to a gene; V was cut back by 2 bases and J by 7 bases. CDR3 length: 17 residues. CDR3 nucleotide sequence: TGTGCCAGCAGCCAAAATAATGGACTAGCGGGAGGGGGTGAGCAGTACTTC. It encodes CASSQNNGLAGGGEQYF.

This chain connects TRBV10-2 to TRBJ2-3; 10 bases match TRBD2. The CDR3 contains 17 residues. Germline V gives CDR1 WSHSY, CDR2 SAAADI. After removal of 6 bases from V and 7 bases from J, the junction contained 16 bases not matched to a gene. The CDR3 reads CASRPGLAEGLGNTQYF. The CDR3 DNA is TGCGCCAGCAGACCAGGACTAGCGGAGGGGTTAGGGAATACGCAGTATTTT.

There are a few counts of this clonotype. This chain connects TRBV24-1 to TRBJ2-1; either TRBD1 or TRBD2 may fit D (5 bases each). Germline V CDR1 and CDR2: KGHDR, SFDVKD. CDR3 length: 16 residues. V was cut by 7 bases and J by 0 bases, with 15 bases left in between. CDR3 sequence: CATSQGGWSSYNEQFF. CDR3 nucleotides: TGTGCCACCAGCCAGGGCGGGTGGAGCTCCTACAATGAGCAGTTCTTC.

A few counts support this clonotype. This rearrangement joins TRBV20-1 to TRBJ2-7; a possible D gene is TRBD1 (7 bases). V was pared by 3 bases and J by 0 bases, with 15 bases between. The CDR3 length is 15 residues. Germline V gene lookup returns CDR1 DFQATT and CDR2 SNEGSKA (reference sequence). The CDR3 spells CSASPGGGYSYEQYV. In DNA, the CDR3 is TGCAGTGCTAGCCCCGGAGGGGGCTACTCCTACGAGCAGTACGTC.

V usage is TRBV4-2 and J usage is TRBJ2-7, with no clear D. Germline V gene lookup returns CDR1 LGHNA and CDR2 YNFKEQ. The CDR3 totals 15 residues. Trimming shortened V by 0 bases and J by 6 bases, and 15 bases separated the two germline ends. DNA for the CDR3: TGTGCCAGCAGCCAAGATTCGGGCTTCATCGGCGAGCAGTACTTC. Protein product: CASSQDSGFIGEQYF.

This clonotype appeared many times. The V and J genes are TRBV24-1 and TRBJ2-7, with D possibly matching TRBD1 (6 bases). This CDR3 is 14 amino acids long. The germline V and J ends were trimmed by 7 bases and 2 bases, with 14 bases remaining between them. Germline V gene data show CDR1 as KGHDR and CDR2 as SFDVKD. The CDR3 DNA reads TGTGCCACCAGCCCAACCACAGGGACCTACGAGCAGTACTTC. The encoded protein is CATSPTTGTYEQYF.

This clonotype was detected ten times or more. The rearrangement links TRBV11-1 to TRBJ2-1, with 7 bases fitting TRBD2. V gave up 2 bases and J gave up 7 bases; unmatched junction bases: 8. The germline V gene has CDR1 SGHAT and CDR2 FQDESV (reference sequence). This CDR3 contains 15 residues. The CDR3 DNA reads as TGTGCCAGCAGCTTAATGGGCGGGAGCTATAATGAGCAGTTCTTC. Translated: CASSLMGGSYNEQFF.

There are many counts of this clonotype. The chain employs TRBV2 and TRBJ2-5, with a weak D call TRBD2 (6 bases). Germline V gene data show CDR1 as SNHLY and CDR2 as FYNNEI. V shed 4 bases and J shed 2 bases, with 14 bases lying between them. The CDR3 is made up of 15 amino acids. The CDR3 is CASSAFSGSQETQYF. In nucleotides, the CDR3 is TGTGCCAGCAGTGCGTTTAGCGGCTCACAAGAGACCCAGTACTTC.

The V and J genes are TRBV5-1 and TRBJ2-1, with a tentative D call TRBD2 (5 bases). Germline V gene data show CDR1 as SGHRS and CDR2 as YFSETQ. Trimming removed 4 bases at V and 6 bases at J, with 5 bases between. This CDR3 contains 11 residues. The CDR3 loop is CASSGSNEQFF. The CDR3 bases are TGCGCCAGCAGCGGGAGCAATGAGCAGTTCTTC.